Below, 21 T cell receptor beta chains from the same sample are listed, as sequenced in a study of patients and donors after allogeneic stem cell transplantation. Using its own MiXCR run on the RT-PCR reads, TCRdb lists one record per CDR3 protein. The data hold 920,000 or so distinct CDR3 sequences, with about a sixth observed a single time. The source material was blood, either unsorted or a sorted T cell fraction (not recorded which). The receptor source for this set is a human donor who was either an allogeneic HSCT recipient or a stem cell or donor lymphocyte infusion donor (not recorded which). It is not recorded whose cells these are; they may come from a transplant donor.

There are a few counts of this clonotype. The rearrangement links TRBV6-1 to TRBJ1-5; possible D gene TRBD1, 5 bases. This CDR3 has 13 residues. Trimming pared 5 bases from V and 4 bases from J, leaving 9 bases between. Germline V lookup: CDR1 MNHNS, CDR2 SASEGT. The CDR3 DNA sequence: TGTGCCAGCAGTCGGGACCCTAATCAGCCCCAGCATTTT. Translating gives CASSRDPNQPQHF.

The chain employs TRBV29-1 and TRBJ2-7, with 8 bases identical to TRBD1. CDR3 size: 15 residues. The germline V gene has CDR1 SQVTM and CDR2 ANQGSEA. The ends lost 4 bases at V and 0 bases at J; junction bases unmatched: 8. Written as DNA, the CDR3 is TGCAGCGTTGGGACAGGGAAAGGTTCCTCCTACGAGCAGTACTTC. It is translated as CSVGTGKGSSYEQYF.

This clonotype was observed a few times. The V gene is TRBV7-2, the J gene TRBJ1-1, with D unclear. The length of the CDR3 is 14 residues. Germline V lookup: CDR1 SGHTA, CDR2 FQGNSA. V was shortened by 1 base and J by 2 bases, with 8 bases between the two germline ends. DNA of the CDR3: TGTGCCAGCAGCTTAGATCCCGTAAACACTGAAGCTTTCTTT. It encodes CASSLDPVNTEAFF.

The V gene is TRBV12-3 or TRBV12-4, the J gene TRBJ2-3, with D unclear. Between the trimmed V and J ends, which lost 4 bases and 2 bases, there was a span of 10 bases. The CDR3 has 14 residues. Here the CDR3 DNA reads TGTGCCAGCAGTTCTCTTCCTCTCACAGATACGCAGTATTTT. Translated, it gives CASSSLPLTDTQYF.

The V call is TRBV9, the J call TRBJ1-5; perhaps TRBD1 as D (5 bases). The CDR3 covers 15 residues. Germline V gene data show CDR1 as SGDLS and CDR2 as YYNGEE. The germline V and J ends were trimmed by 1 base and 3 bases, with 11 bases remaining between them. CDR3 sequence: CASSVSGGNNQPQHF. CDR3 sequence (DNA): TGTGCCAGCAGCGTATCTGGGGGGAACAATCAGCCCCAGCATTTT.

The chain uses TRBV6-1 and TRBJ2-7; D remains ambiguous. Germline V gene lookup returns CDR1 MNHNS and CDR2 SASEGT. Trimming removed 7 bases from V and 6 bases from J, with 16 bases in between. CDR3 length: 13 residues. CDR3 bases: TGTGCCAGCACCCTAATTTGGGGATCCGAGCAGTACTTC. Amino acid sequence: CASTLIWGSEQYF.

This rearrangement joins TRBV12-3 or TRBV12-4 to TRBJ1-2; 10 bases map to TRBD1. The CDR3 is 15 residues long. The trim removed 6 bases at V and 1 base at J, leaving 5 bases unmatched. CDR3 in amino acids: CASSRGTGVNYGYTF. DNA for the CDR3: TGTGCCAGCAGCCGCGGGACAGGGGTTAACTATGGCTACACCTTC.

The chain links TRBV20-1 to TRBJ1-1; D is unclear. CDR3 length: 16 residues. V was clipped by 0 bases and J by 1 base, with 15 bases between them. Germline V gives CDR1 DFQATT, CDR2 SNEGSKA (reference sequence). The DNA of the CDR3 is TGCAGTGCTAGAGATCGGCCGGGGAAGGGGAACACTGAAGCTTTCTTT. This gives the protein CSARDRPGKGNTEAFF.

This clonotype was counted between two and nine times. The rearrangement uses TRBV15 and TRBJ2-5; TRBD2 matches 12 bases. The V gene end was trimmed by 5 bases and the J gene end by 5 bases; junction bases not matched to a gene: 0. Germline CDR1 is LNHNV and CDR2 is YYDKDF (reference sequence). There are 13 residues in the CDR3. The DNA of the CDR3 is TGTGCCACCAGCGGGACTAGCGGGGAGACCCAGTACTTC. The encoded protein is CATSGTSGETQYF.

In its sample, this clonotype was seen many times. The chain joins TRBV12-3 or TRBV12-4 to TRBJ2-2; 8 nucleotides agree with TRBD2. This CDR3 is built from 16 residues. The junction had 5 bases not matched to a gene; V was cut back by 5 bases and J by 0 bases. CDR3 nucleotides: TGTGCCAGCAGTCCCGGGACTAGGGCGAACACCGGGGAGCTGTTTTTT. It is translated as CASSPGTRANTGELFF.

In its sample, this clonotype was seen a few times. This chain uses TRBV6-2 or TRBV6-3 with TRBJ2-7, with TRBD2 as a possible D gene (6 bases). CDR3 size: 15 residues. The germline V gene has CDR1 MNHEY and CDR2 SVGEGT. Trimming took off 3 bases at V and 3 bases at J, with 15 bases between the two ends. In DNA, the CDR3 is TGTGCCAGCAGTTATACGACTAGTTCTTTCTACGAGCAGTACTTC. Translating it yields CASSYTTSSFYEQYF.

The chain recombines TRBV10-3 with TRBJ1-2, with 8 bases identical to TRBD1. The CDR3 spans 14 residues. Germline V gives CDR1 ENHRY, CDR2 SYGVKD. The ends lost 7 bases at V and 6 bases at J; junction bases unmatched: 10. The DNA for the CDR3 is TGTGCCATCACCTCAGGGGGCTCCGGAAATGGCTACACCTTC. Amino acids: CAITSGGSGNGYTF.

This rearrangement joins TRBV5-5 to TRBJ2-1; 7 bases fit TRBD2. The CDR3 covers 13 residues. V shed 4 bases, J shed 4 bases, and the junction held 2 bases outside the gene matches. CDR1 is SGHKS, CDR2 YYEKEE, per germline (reference sequence). CDR3: CASSGREYNEQFF. The CDR3 region has the DNA TGTGCCAGCAGCGGGAGGGAATACAATGAGCAGTTCTTC.

The chain couples TRBV29-1 to TRBJ1-1, with TRBD1 as a possible D gene (5 bases). The CDR3 length is 13 residues. Germline lookup yields CDR1 SQVTM and CDR2 ANQGSEA. Trimming stripped 4 bases from V and 0 bases from J, with 9 bases between. CDR3 DNA sequence: TGCAGCGTTGCAAAGGGGTTGAACACTGAAGCTTTCTTT. This encodes CSVAKGLNTEAFF. Looking up the rest from reference TRBV29-1 and TRBJ1-1 gives the full variable domain: SAVISQKPSRDICQRGTSLTIQCQVDSQVTMMFWYRQQPGQSLTLIATANQGSEATYESGFVIDKFPISRPNLTFSTLTVSNMSPEDSSIYLCSVAKGLNTEAFFGQGTRLTVV.

The gene calls are TRBV27 and TRBJ2-3, with no clear D. V was cut by 1 base and J by 1 base, with 9 bases left in between. CDR1 and CDR2 from the germline V gene are MNHEY and SMNVEV (reference sequence). The CDR3 consists of 15 residues. CDR3 sequence reads: CASSLFIGGTDTQYF. CDR3 in DNA: TGTGCCAGCAGTTTATTTATTGGGGGCACAGATACGCAGTATTTT.

CDR3 DNA: TGTGCCAGCAGCCCCAGCACTCCTGGACAGGTCGATGGCTACACCTTC. It specifies CASSPSTPGQVDGYTF. This chain joins TRBV7-2 and TRBJ1-2; 7 bases are a match to TRBD1. V dropped 5 bases and J dropped 6; count of bases not matched to a gene: 15. The CDR3 is made up of 16 amino acids. In germline, CDR1 is SGHTA, CDR2 FQGNSA.

The J gene is TRBJ1-2, the V gene TRBV4-3; tentative D call: TRBD1 (6 bases). The CDR3 is 18 residues long. V lost 0 bases and J lost 5, with 22 bases in between. Looked up from germline, CDR1 is LGHNA and CDR2 is YSLEER. This CDR3 reads CASSQEGRGTVDRYGYTF. In DNA, the CDR3 is TGCGCCAGCAGCCAAGAAGGCAGGGGCACGGTCGATCGGTATGGCTACACCTTC.

This clonotype has more than one count but fewer than ten. V and J are TRBV29-1 and TRBJ1-4, with 9 nucleotides matching TRBD1. The CDR3 length is 12 residues. CDR1 is SQVTM, CDR2 ANQGSEA, per germline. V lost 7 bases and J lost 7; bases outside the gene matches: 4. The DNA for the CDR3 is TGCAGCGCTCTGGACAGGGGTGAAAAACTGTTTTTT. Its protein product is CSALDRGEKLFF.

This clonotype was recorded a few times. The chain links TRBV20-1 to TRBJ2-1, with TRBD2 matching over 7 bases. Germline-derived CDR1 and CDR2 are DFQATT and SNEGSKA (reference sequence). The CDR3 totals 13 residues. The J segment lost 10 bases and the V segment lost 4 bases, leaving 10 bases of the junction unmatched. CDR3 DNA sequence: TGCAGTGCTACGGCTCCGACTAGCTCGGAGCAGTTCTTC. It yields the protein CSATAPTSSEQFF.

The chain recombines TRBV12-3 or TRBV12-4 with TRBJ2-7; 9 bases match TRBD1. V gave up 6 bases and J gave up 2 bases; unmatched junction bases: 5. The CDR3 totals 14 residues. This chain's CDR3 is CASRGTGRPYEQYF. The CDR3 DNA reads TGTGCCAGCAGGGGGACAGGGCGGCCCTACGAGCAGTACTTC.

This clonotype has just a few counts. CDR3 protein: CASRIAGVETQYF. The CDR3 DNA sequence: TGTGCCAGCAGGATAGCGGGAGTAGAGACCCAGTACTTC. The chain recombines TRBV25-1 with TRBJ2-5, with TRBD2 matching over 9 bases. The V and J ends lost 6 bases and 4 bases, in that order; junction bases with no gene match: 3. The CDR3 extends over 13 amino acids. The germline V gene encodes CDR1 MGHDK and CDR2 SYGVNS.